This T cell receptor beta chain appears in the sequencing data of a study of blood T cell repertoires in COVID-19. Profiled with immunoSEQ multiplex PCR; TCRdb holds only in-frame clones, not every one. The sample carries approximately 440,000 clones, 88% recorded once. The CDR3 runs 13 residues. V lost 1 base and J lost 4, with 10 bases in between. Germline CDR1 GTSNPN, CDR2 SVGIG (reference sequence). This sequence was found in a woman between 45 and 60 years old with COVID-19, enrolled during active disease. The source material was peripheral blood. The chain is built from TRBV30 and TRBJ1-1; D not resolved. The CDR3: CAWSAWRGTEAFF. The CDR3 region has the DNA TGTGCCTGGAGTGCCTGGCGGGGCACTGAAGCTTTCTTT.